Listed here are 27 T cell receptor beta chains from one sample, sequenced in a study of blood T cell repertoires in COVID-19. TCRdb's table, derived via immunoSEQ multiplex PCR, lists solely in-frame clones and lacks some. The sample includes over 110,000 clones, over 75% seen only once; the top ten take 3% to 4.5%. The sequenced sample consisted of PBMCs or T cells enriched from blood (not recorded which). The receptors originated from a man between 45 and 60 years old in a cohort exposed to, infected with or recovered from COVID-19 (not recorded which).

The CDR3 DNA is TGTGCCAGCAGTCGGGACAGACGAATGAACACTGAAGCTTTCTTT. Protein sequence: CASSRDRRMNTEAFF. The rearrangement uses TRBV27 and TRBJ1-1; TRBD1 agrees at 7 bases. Germline lookup yields CDR1 MNHEY and CDR2 SMNVEV (reference sequence). The CDR3 has 15 amino acids. The trim removed 5 bases at V and 0 bases at J, leaving 6 bases unmatched.

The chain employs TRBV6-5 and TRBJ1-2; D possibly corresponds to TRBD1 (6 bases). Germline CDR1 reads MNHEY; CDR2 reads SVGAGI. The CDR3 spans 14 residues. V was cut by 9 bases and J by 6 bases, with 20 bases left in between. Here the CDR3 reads CASTFRGSVDGYTF. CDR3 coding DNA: TGTGCCAGTACCTTCAGGGGAAGTGTGGATGGCTACACCTTC.

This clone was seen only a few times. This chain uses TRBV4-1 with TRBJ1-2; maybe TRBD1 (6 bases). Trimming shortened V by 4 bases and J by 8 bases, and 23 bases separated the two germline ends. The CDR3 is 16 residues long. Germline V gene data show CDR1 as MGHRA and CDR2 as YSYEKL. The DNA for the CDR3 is TGCGCCAGCAGCCCCTACTCCACAGGGCTTCAGGGAGGCTACACCTTC. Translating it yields CASSPYSTGLQGGYTF.

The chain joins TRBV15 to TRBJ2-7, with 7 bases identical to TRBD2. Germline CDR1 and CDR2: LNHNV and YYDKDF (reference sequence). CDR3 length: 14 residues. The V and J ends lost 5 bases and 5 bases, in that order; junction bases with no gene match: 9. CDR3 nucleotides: TGTGCCACCAGCGGGGGGGGTGGACGGGACGAGCAGTACTTC. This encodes CATSGGGGRDEQYF.

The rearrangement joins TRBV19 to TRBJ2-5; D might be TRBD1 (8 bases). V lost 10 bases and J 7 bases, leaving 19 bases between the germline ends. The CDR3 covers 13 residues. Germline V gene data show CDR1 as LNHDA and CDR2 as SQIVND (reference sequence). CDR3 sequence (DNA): TGTGCCACCGACACAGGGGGGGCCGGGACCCAGTACTTC. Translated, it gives CATDTGGAGTQYF.

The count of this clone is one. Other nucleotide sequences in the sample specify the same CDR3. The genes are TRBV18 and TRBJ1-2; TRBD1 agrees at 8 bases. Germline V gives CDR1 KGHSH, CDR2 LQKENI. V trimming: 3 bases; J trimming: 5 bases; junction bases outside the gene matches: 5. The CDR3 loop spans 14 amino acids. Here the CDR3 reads CASSPGQGLYGYTF. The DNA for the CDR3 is TGTGCCAGCTCACCCGGACAGGGCCTTTATGGCTACACCTTC. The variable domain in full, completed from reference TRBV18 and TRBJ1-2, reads NAGVMQNPRHLVRRRGQEARLRCSPMKGHSHVYWYRQLPEEGLKFMVYLQKENIIDESGMPKERFSAEFPKEGPSILRIQQVVRGDSAAYFCASSPGQGLYGYTFGSGTRLTVV.

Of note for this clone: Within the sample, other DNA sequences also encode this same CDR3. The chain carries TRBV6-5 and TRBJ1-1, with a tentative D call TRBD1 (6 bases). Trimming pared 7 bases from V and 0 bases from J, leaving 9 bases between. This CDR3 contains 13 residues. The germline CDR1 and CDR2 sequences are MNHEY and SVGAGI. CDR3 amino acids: CASTTGLNTEAFF. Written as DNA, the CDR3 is TGTGCCAGCACCACAGGGTTGAACACTGAAGCTTTCTTT.

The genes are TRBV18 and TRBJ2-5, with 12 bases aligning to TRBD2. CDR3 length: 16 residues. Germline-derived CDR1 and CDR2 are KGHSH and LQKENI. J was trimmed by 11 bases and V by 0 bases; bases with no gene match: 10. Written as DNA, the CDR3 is TGTGCCAGCTCACCACCGGGGGCACTAGCGGGAGGCACACAGTACTTC. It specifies CASSPPGALAGGTQYF.

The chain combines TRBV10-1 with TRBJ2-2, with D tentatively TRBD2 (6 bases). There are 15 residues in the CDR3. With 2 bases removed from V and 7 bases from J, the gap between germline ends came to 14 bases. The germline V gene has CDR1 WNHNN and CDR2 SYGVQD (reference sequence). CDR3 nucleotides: TGCGCCAGCAGTGAGAGGGACTCCGCAGGCGGGGAGCTGTTTTTT. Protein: CASSERDSAGGELFF.

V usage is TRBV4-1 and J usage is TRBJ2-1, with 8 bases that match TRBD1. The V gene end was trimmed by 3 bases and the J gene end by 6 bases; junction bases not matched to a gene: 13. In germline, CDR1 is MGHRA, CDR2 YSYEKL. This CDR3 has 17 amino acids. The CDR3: CASSHLLDRVGGNEQFF. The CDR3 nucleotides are TGCGCCAGCAGCCATCTCCTGGACAGGGTGGGGGGCAATGAGCAGTTCTTC.

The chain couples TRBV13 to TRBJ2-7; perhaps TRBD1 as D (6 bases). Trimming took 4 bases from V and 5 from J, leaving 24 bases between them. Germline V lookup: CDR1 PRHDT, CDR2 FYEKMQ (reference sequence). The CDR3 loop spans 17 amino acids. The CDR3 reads CASSSDPTGWGGNEQYF. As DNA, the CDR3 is TGTGCCAGCAGCTCAGACCCCACAGGGTGGGGTGGCAACGAGCAGTACTTC.

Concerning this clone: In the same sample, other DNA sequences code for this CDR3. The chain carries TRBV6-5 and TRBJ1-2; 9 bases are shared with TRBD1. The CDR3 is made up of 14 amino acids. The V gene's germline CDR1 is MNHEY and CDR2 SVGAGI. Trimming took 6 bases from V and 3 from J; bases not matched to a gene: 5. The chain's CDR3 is CASSTGGADYGYTF. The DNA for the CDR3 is TGTGCCAGCAGCACAGGGGGCGCTGACTATGGCTACACCTTC.

Written as DNA, the CDR3 is TGTGCCAGCACCTGGAGGACTAGCGGGAACTCCTACGAGCAGTACTTC. This gives the protein CASTWRTSGNSYEQYF. V gene TRBV28 combines with J gene TRBJ2-7; TRBD2 aligns across 12 bases. The CDR3 length is 16 residues. V shed 7 bases, J shed 0 bases, and the junction held 7 bases outside the gene matches. Germline lookup yields CDR1 MDHEN and CDR2 SYDVKM.

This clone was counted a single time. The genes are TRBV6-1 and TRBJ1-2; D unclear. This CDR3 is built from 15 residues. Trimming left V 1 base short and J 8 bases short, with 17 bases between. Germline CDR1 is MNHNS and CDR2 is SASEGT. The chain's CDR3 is CASSEVPGRLGGYTF. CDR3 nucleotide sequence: TGTGCCAGCAGTGAAGTTCCGGGGAGGCTTGGCGGCTACACCTTC.

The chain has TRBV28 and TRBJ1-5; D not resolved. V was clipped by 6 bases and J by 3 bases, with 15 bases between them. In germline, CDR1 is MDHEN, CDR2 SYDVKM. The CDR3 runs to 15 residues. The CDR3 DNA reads TGTGCCAGCAGCCCCCCGGGCGGGCCCAATCAGCCCCAGCATTTT. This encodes CASSPPGGPNQPQHF.

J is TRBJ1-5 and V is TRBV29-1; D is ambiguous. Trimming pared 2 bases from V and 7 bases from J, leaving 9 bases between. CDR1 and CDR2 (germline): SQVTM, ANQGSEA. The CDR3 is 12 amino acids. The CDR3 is CSVELGGQPQHF. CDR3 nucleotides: TGCAGCGTTGAATTAGGCGGGCAGCCCCAGCATTTT. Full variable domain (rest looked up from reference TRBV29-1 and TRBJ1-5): SAVISQKPSRDICQRGTSLTIQCQVDSQVTMMFWYRQQPGQSLTLIATANQGSEATYESGFVIDKFPISRPNLTFSTLTVSNMSPEDSSIYLCSVELGGQPQHFGDGTRLSIL.

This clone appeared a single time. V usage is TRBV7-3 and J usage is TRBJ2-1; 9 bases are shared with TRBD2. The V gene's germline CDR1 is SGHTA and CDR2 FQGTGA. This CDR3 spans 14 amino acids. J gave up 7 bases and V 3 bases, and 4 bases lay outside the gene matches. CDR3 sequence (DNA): TGTGCCAGCAGCTTGGCGGGAGGGCCGAATGAGCAGTTCTTC. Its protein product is CASSLAGGPNEQFF.

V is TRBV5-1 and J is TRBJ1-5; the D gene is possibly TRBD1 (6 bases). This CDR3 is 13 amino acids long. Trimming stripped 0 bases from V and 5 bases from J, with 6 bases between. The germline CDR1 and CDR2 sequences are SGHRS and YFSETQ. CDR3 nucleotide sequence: TGCGCCAGCAGCTTGGACAGGGATCAGCCCCAGCATTTT. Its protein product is CASSLDRDQPQHF.

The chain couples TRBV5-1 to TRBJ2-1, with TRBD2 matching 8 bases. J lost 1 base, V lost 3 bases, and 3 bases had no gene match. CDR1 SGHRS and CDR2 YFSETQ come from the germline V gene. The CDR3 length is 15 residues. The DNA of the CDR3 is TGCGCCAGCAGCTCGGCGGGAGGTTCCTACAATGAGCAGTTCTTC. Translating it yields CASSSAGGSYNEQFF.

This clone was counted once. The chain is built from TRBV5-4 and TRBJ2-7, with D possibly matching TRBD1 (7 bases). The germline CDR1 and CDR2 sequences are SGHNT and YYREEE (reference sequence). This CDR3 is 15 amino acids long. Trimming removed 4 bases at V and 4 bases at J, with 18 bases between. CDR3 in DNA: TGTGCCAGCAGCGGCGGAGGGGGCGCAAATTACGAGCAGTACTTC. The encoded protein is CASSGGGGANYEQYF.

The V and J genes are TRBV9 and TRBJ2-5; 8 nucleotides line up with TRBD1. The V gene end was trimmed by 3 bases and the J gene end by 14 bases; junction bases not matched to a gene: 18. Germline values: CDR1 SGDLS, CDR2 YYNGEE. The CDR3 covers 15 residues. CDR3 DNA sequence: TGTGCCAGCAGCGAGACAGGGGCCGAGAGGACGCATTCCTACTTC. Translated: CASSETGAERTHSYF. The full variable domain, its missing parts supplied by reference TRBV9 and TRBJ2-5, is DSGVTQTPKHLITATGQRVTLRCSPRSGDLSVYWYQQSLDQGLQFLIQYYNGEERAKGNILERFSAQQFPDLHSELNLSSLELGDSALYFCASSETGAERTHSYFGPGTRLLVL.

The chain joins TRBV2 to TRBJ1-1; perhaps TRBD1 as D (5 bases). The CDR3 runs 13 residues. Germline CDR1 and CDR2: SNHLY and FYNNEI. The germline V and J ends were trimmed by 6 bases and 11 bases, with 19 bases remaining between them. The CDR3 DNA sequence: TGTGCCAGCAGCCAAGATGCGACAGTAGAGGCTTTCTTT. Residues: CASSQDATVEAFF.

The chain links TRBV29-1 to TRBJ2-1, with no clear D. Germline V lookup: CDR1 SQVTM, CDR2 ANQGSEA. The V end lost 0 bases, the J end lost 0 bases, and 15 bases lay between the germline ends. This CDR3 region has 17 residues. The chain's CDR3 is CSVEDLIGSSSYNEQFF. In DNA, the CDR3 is TGCAGCGTTGAAGATCTTATTGGATCTAGCTCCTACAATGAGCAGTTCTTC.

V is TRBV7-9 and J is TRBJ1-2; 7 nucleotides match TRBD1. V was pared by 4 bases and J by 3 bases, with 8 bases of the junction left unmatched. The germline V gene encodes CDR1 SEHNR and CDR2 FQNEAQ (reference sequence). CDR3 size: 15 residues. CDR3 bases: TGTGCCAGCAGCTCCACGGACAGGCCGCACTATGGCTACACCTTC. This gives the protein CASSSTDRPHYGYTF.

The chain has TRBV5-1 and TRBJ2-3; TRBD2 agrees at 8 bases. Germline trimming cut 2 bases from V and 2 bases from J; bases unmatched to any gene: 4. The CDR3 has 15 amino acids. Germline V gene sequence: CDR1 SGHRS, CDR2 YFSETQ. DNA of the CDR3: TGCGCCAGCAGCTTAGCAGCGGGAGTCACAGATACGCAGTATTTT. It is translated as CASSLAAGVTDTQYF.

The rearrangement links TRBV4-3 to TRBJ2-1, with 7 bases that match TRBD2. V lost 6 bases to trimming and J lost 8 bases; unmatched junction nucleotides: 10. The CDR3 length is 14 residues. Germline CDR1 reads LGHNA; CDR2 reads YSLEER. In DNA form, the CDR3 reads TGCGCCAGCAGTCCTCGGGACTATCACGATGAGCAGTTCTTC. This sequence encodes CASSPRDYHDEQFF.

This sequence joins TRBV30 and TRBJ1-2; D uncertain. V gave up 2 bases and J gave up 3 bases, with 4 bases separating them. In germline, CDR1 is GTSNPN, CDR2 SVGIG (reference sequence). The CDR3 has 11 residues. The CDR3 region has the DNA TGTGCCTGGAGTTCTGACTATGGCTACACCTTC. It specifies CAWSSDYGYTF.